This T cell receptor (beta chain) was identified during a study of blood T cell repertoires in COVID-19 (dated by TCRdb to 2018 to 2020). With regard to the full study: The collaborator samples originated in the United States, Italy and Spain and spanned the acute and convalescent phases of COVID-19. The prospective study material was composed of cDNA or gDNA derived from T cells, B-cell-depleted T cells, or PBMCs. Deeply sampled blood TCRbeta repertoires from subjects exposed to, actively infected with, or recovered from COVID-19 were included in the dataset. The repertoires were released in a freely available public database meant as a resource for research on the immune response to SARS-CoV-2. The samples were drawn from the first 160 participants of the ongoing ImmuneRACE study and from some 1,300 subjects provided by 6 global collaborators. The sample metadata nearly always contained a de-identified subject ID, COVID-19 status, age in years and sex. Where available, HLA class I and class II types were taken from metadata supplied by the sample provider and were not determined by assay-based typing.

General conclusions and limits of the study: The amount of clinical and demographic metadata varied by source and participant and was provided uncurated.

The germline V gene provides CDR1 ENHRY and CDR2 SYGVKD. The CDR3 holds 14 amino acids from the cysteine to the phenylalanine. Only CDR3 DNA is held: 42 bases, read in frame from base 1. Germline trimming amounts to 0 bases on V and 8 bases on J, with 2 as the count of junction bases outside the gene matches. For this clone: The antigen it binds to is not known. Base qualities are not at hand, and no much larger clone is one base apart.

The immunoSEQ Assay, a bias-controlled multiplex PCR, was used to amplify TCRbeta CDR3 regions from genomic DNA. In the original analysis: Within the assay, amplification of reference gene primers was used to estimate how many nucleated cells each sample contained. Sequence reads were collapsed and filtered to measure the absolute abundance of every unique TCRbeta CDR3 rearrangement. For each sample, productive Simpson clonality was calculated by taking the square root of Simpson's diversity index across productive rearrangements. In TCRdb, the immuneACCESS table is reduced to in-frame sequences with V and J assigned. These tables do not hold every clone; where another copy was compared, an unresolved V gene accounts for under half, and the others remain unexplained. The DNA gave D and trimming, while V, J and clone size come from that table. This sample lists under 130,000 clones; approximately 88% were detected once. Approximately 3.6% of the sample rests with the top ten.

Whole blood was collected in K2EDTA tubes by collaborating institutions according to the institutions' own protocols. Collaborator samples were shipped for TCRbeta analysis as frozen whole blood, isolated PBMCs, or DNA extracted from either sample type. This chain is built from TRBV10-3 and TRBJ1-2; TRBD1 fits 11 bases in the junction. Sample: peripheral blood. The receptor's source is an older woman with acute or convalescent COVID-19. The CDR3 protein sequence reads: CAISESGTGGGYTF. The sequence in DNA is TGTGCCATCAGTGAGTCCGGGACAGGGGGAGGCTACACCTTC.